This TCR beta chain was found in a study of T cell responses to AZD1222 COVID-19 vaccine. Across the whole study: Pooled in the analysis were second doses at about 4 or about 12 weeks.

Comment on this clone: Its antigen is still unknown.

Assay: immunoSEQ multiplex PCR; the TCRdb copy retains only in-frame clones and omits some. This sample has 150,000 or so clones; just under 95% occur once, and the top ten carry roughly 1%. Findings and caveats of the study: The donors showed a predominance of white British ancestry and of females, with possible underestimation of clonal diversity. Repertoires were obtained only post-peak T cell response.

This specimen was peripheral blood, taken on day 0 of AZD1222 vaccination. The source of this sequence is an adult in good health.

The CDR3 spells CAWSGGLYNEQFF. For the CDR3, the DNA is TGTGCCTGGAGCGGGGGGTTATACAATGAGCAGTTCTTC. V gene TRBV30 combines with J gene TRBJ2-1; 7 positions match TRBD2. Germline V gives CDR1 GTSNPN, CDR2 SVGIG (reference sequence). V gave up 3 bases and J gave up 4 bases; unmatched junction bases: 3. The CDR3 is 13 amino acids.